Shown below are 20 T cell receptor beta chains from a single sample sequenced in a study of shared clonotypes between healthy human individuals. Naive CD8 cells lacked CD45RO and underwent positive selection for CCR7, leaving out terminally differentiated effector memory CD45RA+ cells. Produced via immunoSEQ multiplex PCR; TCRdb's table is partial and in-frame only. The sample contains about 580,000 clones, roughly 98% of which appear only once. The sample comprised naive CD8+ T cells sorted from blood. The receptors were sampled from a young man in good health.

This chain connects TRBV6-5 to TRBJ2-3; 11 bases align to TRBD2. There are 16 residues in the CDR3. V trimming: 3 bases; J trimming: 4 bases; junction bases outside the gene matches: 6. Germline V gene lookup returns CDR1 MNHEY and CDR2 SVGAGI. Here the CDR3 reads CASSYKTSGTSDTQYF. The CDR3 DNA reads as TGTGCCAGCAGTTATAAGACTAGCGGGACGTCAGATACGCAGTATTTT.

This chain connects TRBV10-3 to TRBJ2-7; maybe TRBD1 (5 bases). The V gene's germline CDR1 is ENHRY and CDR2 SYGVKD. The V end lost 3 bases, the J end lost 9 bases, and 12 bases lay between the germline ends. The CDR3 extends over 12 amino acids. The CDR3 DNA reads TGTGCCATCAGTGAAATGGACATTGCGCAGTACTTC. Its protein product is CAISEMDIAQYF.

The chain uses TRBV5-6 and TRBJ2-3; 10 bases agree with TRBD2. The CDR3 runs 14 residues. CDR1 SGHDT and CDR2 YYEEEE come from the germline V gene. Trimming took 4 bases from V and 5 from J; bases not matched to a gene: 4. CDR3 loop: CASSVGLAIDTQYF. DNA of the CDR3: TGTGCCAGCAGCGTGGGACTAGCGATAGATACGCAGTATTTT.

The chain couples TRBV11-3 to TRBJ2-1; 15 positions agree with TRBD2. The CDR3 loop spans 18 amino acids. Germline trimming cut 5 bases from V and 5 bases from J; bases unmatched to any gene: 10. Germline-derived CDR1 and CDR2 are SGHNT and YENEEA. CDR3: CASSPRTSGRAAHNEQFF. The DNA of the CDR3 is TGTGCCAGCAGCCCTAGGACTAGCGGGAGGGCTGCCCACAATGAGCAGTTCTTC.

Worth noting for this clone: Other DNA sequences in the sample encode the same CDR3. For the CDR3, the DNA is TGTGCCAGTAGTATAAGGGACGGCTACGAGCAGTACTTC. Residues: CASSIRDGYEQYF. This chain links TRBV19 with TRBJ2-7; perhaps D is TRBD1 or TRBD2 (5 bases each). The CDR3 runs to 13 residues. Trimming took off 2 bases at V and 3 bases at J, with 8 bases between the two ends. CDR1 and CDR2 from the germline V gene are LNHDA and SQIVND (reference sequence).

This chain's CDR3 is CASRPVFDREYFGTEAFF. CDR3 nucleotides: TGTGCCAGCAGACCAGTATTCGACAGGGAGTATTTTGGCACTGAAGCTTTCTTT. This rearrangement joins TRBV28 to TRBJ1-1, with 7 bases matching TRBD1. Germline V lookup: CDR1 MDHEN, CDR2 SYDVKM. The CDR3 has 18 residues. Germline trimming cut 6 bases from V and 4 bases from J; bases unmatched to any gene: 20.

This clone appeared once. The chain links TRBV19 to TRBJ1-2; D call uncertain. The germline V and J ends were trimmed by 4 bases and 4 bases, with 7 bases remaining between them. The CDR3 extends over 12 amino acids. The germline V gene encodes CDR1 LNHDA and CDR2 SQIVND (reference sequence). The CDR3 here is CASSTGGYGYTF. Here the CDR3 DNA reads TGTGCCAGTAGTACCGGAGGCTATGGCTACACCTTC.

This sequence joins TRBV6-5 and TRBJ1-3, with D possibly being TRBD1 (5 bases). CDR3 length: 15 residues. Germline loops: CDR1 MNHEY, CDR2 SVGAGI. V lost 5 bases and J 2 bases, leaving 13 bases between the germline ends. This CDR3 is CASSLGPGTGNTIYF. Here the CDR3 DNA reads TGTGCCAGCAGTCTGGGACCAGGGACTGGAAACACCATATATTTT.

This chain uses TRBV5-4 with TRBJ2-7; 14 bases align to TRBD2. This CDR3 comprises 14 residues. The junction had 3 bases not matched to a gene; V was cut back by 2 bases and J by 8 bases. In germline, CDR1 is SGHNT, CDR2 YYREEE (reference sequence). The CDR3 is CASSFWTSGGQQYF. CDR3 DNA: TGTGCCAGCAGCTTCTGGACTAGCGGGGGGCAGCAGTACTTC.

The DNA of the CDR3 is TGTGCCAGCGATCTACGGGGTTTTGAGTACGAGCAGTACTTC. It encodes CASDLRGFEYEQYF. V and J are TRBV6-6 and TRBJ2-7, with D possibly being TRBD2 (5 bases). CDR3 length: 14 residues. Germline V gene lookup returns CDR1 MNHNY and CDR2 SVGAGI (reference sequence). V lost 8 bases to trimming and J lost 4 bases, with 18 bases between them.

V gene TRBV28 combines with J gene TRBJ1-4; no firm D call. Trimming removed 4 bases at V and 6 bases at J, with 18 bases between. The CDR3 is 16 amino acids. Per germline, CDR1 MDHEN and CDR2 SYDVKM. CDR3 coding DNA: TGTGCCAGCAGTTCTCATCTCGGGGATTTGCATGAAAAACTGTTTTTT. Amino acids: CASSSHLGDLHEKLFF.

The rearrangement links TRBV10-2 to TRBJ1-4; D gene unclear. CDR1 and CDR2 from the germline V gene are WSHSY and SAAADI. Trimming left V 4 bases short and J 4 bases short, with 7 bases between. CDR3 length: 13 amino acids. Here the CDR3 reads CASSVQSNEKLFF. The DNA for the CDR3 is TGCGCCAGCAGTGTGCAGAGTAATGAAAAACTGTTTTTT.

The rearrangement uses TRBV19 and TRBJ2-5, with TRBD1 matching over 11 bases. The CDR3 extends over 16 amino acids. CDR1 and CDR2 from the germline V gene are LNHDA and SQIVND (reference sequence). Trimming cost V 2 bases and J 5 bases; bases outside gene matches: 7. This chain's CDR3 is CASSISDRGLEETQYF. The CDR3 DNA follows: TGTGCCAGTAGTATATCGGACAGGGGGCTTGAGGAGACCCAGTACTTC.

The chain has TRBV7-9 and TRBJ2-2, with D unclear. CDR3 length: 16 residues. Trimming cost V 4 bases and J 4 bases, with 16 bases left between them. Germline V gene lookup returns CDR1 SEHNR and CDR2 FQNEAQ (reference sequence). The chain's CDR3 is CASSYWANAGTGELFF. CDR3 nucleotides: TGTGCCAGCAGCTATTGGGCCAACGCTGGCACCGGGGAGCTGTTTTTT.

This chain joins TRBV27 and TRBJ2-1; D unclear. The CDR3 length is 17 residues. V dropped 0 bases and J dropped 0 bases, with 12 bases sitting between them. In germline, CDR1 is MNHEY, CDR2 SMNVEV (reference sequence). The CDR3 protein is CASSLSDPLSSYNEQFF. The CDR3 DNA reads TGTGCCAGCAGTTTATCCGACCCCTTAAGCTCCTACAATGAGCAGTTCTTC.

The genes are TRBV5-6 and TRBJ1-1; 9 bases map to TRBD1. The CDR3 length is 12 residues. CDR1 is SGHDT and CDR2 is YYEEEE in the germline V gene. V lost 3 bases to trimming and J lost 8 bases; unmatched junction nucleotides: 2. The chain's CDR3 is CASSSGTGEAFF. Written as DNA, the CDR3 is TGTGCCAGCAGCTCCGGGACAGGGGAAGCTTTCTTT.

The J gene is TRBJ2-7, the V gene TRBV4-3, with D possibly being TRBD1 or TRBD2 (5 bases each). Germline-derived CDR1 and CDR2 are LGHNA and YSLEER. The V and J ends lost 2 bases and 5 bases respectively, with 10 bases between them. This CDR3 region has 13 residues. The CDR3 bases are TGCGCCAGCAGCCAACTACAGGAGGACGAGCAGTACTTC. Its translation is CASSQLQEDEQYF.

The rearrangement uses TRBV5-4 and TRBJ1-4; perhaps TRBD1 as D (5 bases). Germline CDR1 is SGHNT and CDR2 is YYREEE (reference sequence). Trimming cost V 4 bases and J 5 bases, with 12 bases left between them. This CDR3 comprises 14 residues. DNA for the CDR3: TGTGCCAGCAGCGTCGGGACGGCGAATGAAAAACTGTTTTTT. It encodes CASSVGTANEKLFF. The full variable domain, in which reference TRBV5-4 and TRBJ1-4 provide the parts outside the CDR3, is ETGVTQSPTHLIKTRGQQVTLRCSSQSGHNTVSWYQQALGQGPQFIFQYYREEENGRGNFPPRFSGLQFPNYSSELNVNALELDDSALYLCASSVGTANEKLFFGSGTQLSVL.

The chain is built from TRBV27 and TRBJ1-5; weak D call: TRBD1 (5 bases). The germline V and J ends were trimmed by 7 bases and 7 bases, with 17 bases remaining between them. CDR1 MNHEY and CDR2 SMNVEV come from the germline V gene (reference sequence). This CDR3 contains 14 residues. The CDR3, as DNA: TGTGCCAGCATGAAGTTAGGGCAGGGACAGCCCCAGCATTTT. Its protein product is CASMKLGQGQPQHF.

The chain joins TRBV6-6 to TRBJ2-7; 7 bases match TRBD1. The CDR3 extends over 13 amino acids. With V trimmed by 6 bases and J by 3 bases, 5 bases remained unmatched. In germline, CDR1 is MNHNY, CDR2 SVGAGI (reference sequence). The CDR3 bases are TGTGCCAGCAGCGTGGACAGGAGCTACGAGCAGTACTTC. It codes for CASSVDRSYEQYF.